This T cell receptor (beta chain) was found in a study of T cells in Graves' hyperthyroidism and ophthalmopathy. Amplified TCR beta CDR3 regions derived from RNA transcripts. The TCR CDR3 was amplified in a first-round RT-PCR using the HTBI primer set. From the multiplex PCR reads, TCRdb called clonotypes with MiXCR, one entry per CDR3 protein. The sample lists under 300,000 distinct CDR3 sequences; around 15% were seen once. This TCR was sampled from a woman between 40 and 55 years old with Graves' hyperthyroidism. Sequencing was done on a sample of blood.

Here the CDR3 reads CASSFGTGPISGNTIYF. The CDR3, as DNA: TGTGCCAGCAGTTTTGGTACCGGGCCTATCTCTGGAAACACCATATATTTT. This chain links TRBV6-5 with TRBJ1-3; no clear D gene. Germline V gives CDR1 MNHEY, CDR2 SVGAGI. V lost 4 bases and J lost 0, with 16 bases in between. This CDR3 has 17 residues.